A single T cell receptor (beta chain) is shown here with its context. These data come from a study of blood T cell repertoires in COVID-19. At the level of the study: From the United States, Italy and Spain came samples of acute and convalescent COVID-19. From T cells, B-cell-depleted T cells, or PBMCs came the material, which was cDNA or gDNA.

The V end lost 3 bases, the J end lost 4 bases, and 7 bases lay between the germline ends. CDR1 is KGHSH, CDR2 LQKENI, per germline. The CDR3 contains 14 residues. In the study's own analysis: Amplified reference gene primers provided the basis for estimating nucleated cell counts. Data came from immunoSEQ multiplex PCR; TCRdb stores just in-frame clones and leaves some out. V and J calls and clone size come straight from that table; D and trimming were deduced from the DNA. This sample has about 110,000 clones, with over 75% found just once. Input material: peripheral blood. This TCR came from a woman between 45 and 65 years old with acute or convalescent COVID-19. The genes are TRBV18 and TRBJ1-6; D may be TRBD1 (6 bases). The CDR3 reads CASSPDSYNSPLHF. In nucleotides, the CDR3 is TGTGCCAGCTCACCGGACAGTTATAATTCACCCCTCCACTTT.